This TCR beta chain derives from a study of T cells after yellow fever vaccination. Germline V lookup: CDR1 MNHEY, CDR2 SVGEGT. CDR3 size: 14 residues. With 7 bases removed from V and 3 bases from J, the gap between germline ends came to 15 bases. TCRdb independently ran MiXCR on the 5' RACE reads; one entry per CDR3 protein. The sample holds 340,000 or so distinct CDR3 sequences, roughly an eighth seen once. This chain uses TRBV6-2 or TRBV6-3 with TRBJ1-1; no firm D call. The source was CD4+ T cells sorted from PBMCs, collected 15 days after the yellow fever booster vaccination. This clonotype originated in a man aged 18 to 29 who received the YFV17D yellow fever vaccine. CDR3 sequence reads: CASTIDTGYTEAFF. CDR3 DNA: TGTGCCAGCACCATAGACACCGGGTACACTGAAGCTTTCTTT.